This TCR beta chain was sequenced for a study of monozygotic twins with cystic fibrosis. Study context: With about 15 PCR cycles, barcoded libraries came from around 2.9 micrograms of fragmented DNA. Study results and limitations: Age, concordance and disease severity did not associate with shared CDR3 numbers. Clonality was generally low (median approximately 0.0088), higher in the most severe patients. J usage was most co-twin-similar in 8 of 16 pairs, V in 13.

Concerning this clone itself: What it recognizes is unknown.

Here immunoSEQ multiplex PCR was the method, and the copy in TCRdb shows in-frame clones only, minus some. The sample records about 9,200 clones, over 99% being singletons. V was pared by 6 bases and J by 7 bases, with 16 bases between. From germline, CDR1 is SEHNR and CDR2 FQNEAQ (reference sequence). This CDR3 region has 15 residues. The V gene is TRBV7-9, the J gene TRBJ2-6; D may be TRBD2 (5 bases). The sequence derives from a man between 18 and 35 years old with cystic fibrosis. Sequenced input: blood. CDR3 sequence reads: CASRGRDIHANVLTF. The DNA of the CDR3 is TGTGCCAGCAGGGGGAGAGACATACACGCCAACGTCCTGACTTTC.